The 5 T cell receptor beta chains presented below share a single source sample, sequenced in a study of technical replicates of blood from a few donors. Assay: immunoSEQ multiplex PCR; the TCRdb copy retains only in-frame clones and omits some. The sample comprises tens of thousands of clones, about nine tenths of which are singletons, and under 0.5% rests with the top ten. The sample was T cells isolated from PBMCs. Receptors were obtained from a human donor in good health.

The chain has TRBV6-5 and TRBJ2-1; a weak D match, TRBD2 (5 bases). CDR1 is MNHEY and CDR2 is SVGAGI in the germline V gene. V dropped 8 bases and J dropped 3 bases, with 8 bases sitting between them. CDR3 length: 12 residues. CDR3 sequence reads: CASEGLYNEQFF. The CDR3 bases are TGTGCCAGCGAGGGCCTCTACAATGAGCAGTTCTTC.

The genes are TRBV5-1 and TRBJ2-6; the match to TRBD1 covers 9 bases. Germline lookup yields CDR1 SGHRS and CDR2 YFSETQ. This CDR3 region has 16 residues. J gave up 2 bases and V 5 bases, and 5 bases lay outside the gene matches. The CDR3 DNA reads as TGCGCCAGCAGTTCCGGGACAGGGCCTGGGGCCAACGTCCTGACTTTC. Protein sequence: CASSSGTGPGANVLTF.

This chain uses TRBV19 with TRBJ1-4; a possible D gene is TRBD1 (6 bases). The V end lost 6 bases, the J end lost 7 bases, and 9 bases lay between the germline ends. Germline values: CDR1 LNHDA, CDR2 SQIVND (reference sequence). The CDR3 is 12 residues long. CDR3 nucleotides: TGTGCCAGTAGACAGGGTTTTGAAAAACTGTTTTTT. Protein: CASRQGFEKLFF.

The chain employs TRBV6-5 and TRBJ2-1; 7 bases are a match to TRBD2. The germline V gene has CDR1 MNHEY and CDR2 SVGAGI. V was clipped by 2 bases and J by 0 bases; unmatched bases: 1. This CDR3 has 15 residues. The CDR3 DNA sequence: TGTGCCAGCAGTTACGGCGGGAGCTCCTACAATGAGCAGTTCTTC. Translating gives CASSYGGSSYNEQFF.

The chain employs TRBV27 and TRBJ1-5; 7 bases agree with TRBD1. The germline V gene encodes CDR1 MNHEY and CDR2 SMNVEV (reference sequence). This CDR3 is built from 15 residues. V dropped 6 bases and J dropped 2; count of bases not matched to a gene: 7. The CDR3 sequence is CASSRTGERNQPQHF. As DNA, the CDR3 is TGTGCCAGCAGCCGTACAGGGGAGCGCAATCAGCCCCAGCATTTT.